The 18 T cell receptor beta chains below were found in one sample sequenced in a study of shared clonotypes between healthy human individuals. Data came from immunoSEQ multiplex PCR; TCRdb stores just in-frame clones and leaves some out. The sample has about 610,000 clones; approximately 97% are singletons. The sequenced material came from naive CD4+ T cells sorted from blood. The subset: CD45RA+ positively selected. These receptor sequences come from a woman aged 30 to 39 in good health.

V usage is TRBV2 and J usage is TRBJ1-1, with D possibly matching TRBD1 (5 bases). Trimming left V 5 bases short and J 4 bases short, with 20 bases between. Germline-derived CDR1 and CDR2 are SNHLY and FYNNEI. This CDR3 region has 16 residues. The CDR3 DNA reads as TGTGCCAGCAGTATTTCCGAGGCAGGGTTGGGCACTGAAGCTTTCTTT. Protein: CASSISEAGLGTEAFF. Filled out from reference TRBV2 and TRBJ1-1, the complete variable domain reads EPEVTQTPSHQVTQMGQEVILRCVPISNHLYFYWYRQILGQKVEFLVSFYNNEISEKSEIFDDQFSVERPDGSNFTLKIRSTKLEDSAMYFCASSISEAGLGTEAFFGQGTRLTVV.

The rearrangement joins TRBV28 to TRBJ2-5; TRBD1 aligns across 10 bases. V was pared by 6 bases and J by 2 bases, with 6 bases of the junction left unmatched. Germline V gene lookup returns CDR1 MDHEN and CDR2 SYDVKM. This CDR3 spans 15 amino acids. CDR3 sequence (DNA): TGTGCCAGCAGATCCGGGACAGGGGAACAAGAGACCCAGTACTTC. Protein product: CASRSGTGEQETQYF.

The chain has TRBV5-1 and TRBJ2-5; TRBD2 matches 7 bases. After removal of 5 bases from V and 1 base from J, the junction contained 8 bases not matched to a gene. The CDR3 contains 15 residues. Germline V gene lookup returns CDR1 SGHRS and CDR2 YFSETQ. The CDR3, as DNA: TGCGCCAGCAGAACCGCTAGCGGACGCCAAGAGACCCAGTACTTC. This encodes CASRTASGRQETQYF.

The V gene is TRBV6-6, the J gene TRBJ2-7; no clear D. Germline CDR1 is MNHNY and CDR2 is SVGAGI (reference sequence). The CDR3 is made up of 14 amino acids. V was clipped by 1 base and J by 4 bases, with 11 bases between them. The CDR3 DNA is TGTGCCAGCAGTTACTTTGCGAGTTCTTACGAGCAGTACTTC. Translated: CASSYFASSYEQYF.

The gene calls are TRBV27 and TRBJ1-5; possible D gene TRBD1, 5 bases. The germline V gene has CDR1 MNHEY and CDR2 SMNVEV (reference sequence). The V end lost 5 bases, the J end lost 4 bases, and 18 bases lay between the germline ends. CDR3 length: 16 residues. CDR3 sequence: CASSPSGTLGNQPQHF. CDR3 DNA sequence: TGTGCCAGCAGTCCATCCGGGACCTTGGGGAATCAGCCCCAGCATTTT.

The gene calls are TRBV5-1 and TRBJ2-7; 7 bases align to TRBD2. Germline V gene data show CDR1 as SGHRS and CDR2 as YFSETQ. This CDR3 has 13 residues. The ends lost 6 bases at V and 6 bases at J; junction bases unmatched: 9. The CDR3 protein is CASIGGGRGEQYF. The CDR3 nucleotides read TGCGCCAGCATTGGCGGCGGGAGAGGCGAGCAGTACTTC.

The rearrangement joins TRBV6-5 to TRBJ1-2, with 8 bases matching TRBD1. This CDR3 spans 15 amino acids. Losses at the gene ends were 7 bases for V and 1 base for J; bases not matched to a gene: 8. The V gene's germline CDR1 is MNHEY and CDR2 SVGAGI. The CDR3 reads CASTPMTGVNYGYTF. CDR3 coding DNA: TGTGCCAGCACCCCAATGACAGGGGTTAACTATGGCTACACCTTC.

The chain has TRBV5-4 and TRBJ2-2; TRBD2 agrees at 7 bases. The germline CDR1 and CDR2 sequences are SGHNT and YYREEE (reference sequence). This CDR3 has 16 residues. Trimming at V came to 3 bases and at J to 2 bases, leaving 7 bases not matched to a gene. The CDR3 nucleotides read TGTGCCAGCAGCTCCTGGCTAGCGGTAAACACCGGGGAGCTGTTTTTT. It translates to CASSSWLAVNTGELFF.

The chain carries TRBV6-5 and TRBJ1-1, with D perhaps matching TRBD1 (6 bases). The CDR3 spans 14 residues. V lost 7 bases to trimming and J lost 4 bases, with 16 bases between them. Germline V gene data show CDR1 as MNHEY and CDR2 as SVGAGI. The CDR3 is CASTAGDKSTEAFF. DNA for the CDR3: TGTGCCAGCACCGCCGGGGACAAAAGCACTGAAGCTTTCTTT.

J is TRBJ2-2 and V is TRBV28; no clear D. V was shortened by 2 bases and J by 4 bases, with 8 bases between the two germline ends. Per the germline V gene, CDR1 is MDHEN and CDR2 is SYDVKM. The CDR3 contains 14 residues. CDR3 DNA sequence: TGTGCCAGCAGTTTAGGATCTCCCACCGGGGAGCTGTTTTTT. Its protein product is CASSLGSPTGELFF.

CDR3 sequence (DNA): TGTGCCAGCAGCTTGGGAACAGGGGCCAATCAGCCCCAGCATTTT. Its translation: CASSLGTGANQPQHF. This chain connects TRBV7-9 to TRBJ1-5, with 7 bases matching TRBD1. The CDR3 covers 15 residues. The V gene's germline CDR1 is SEHNR and CDR2 FQNEAQ (reference sequence). After removal of 3 bases from V and 3 bases from J, the junction contained 5 bases not matched to a gene.

V is TRBV5-1 and J is TRBJ1-4; TRBD1 matches at 9 bases. Germline V gene data show CDR1 as SGHRS and CDR2 as YFSETQ. Trimming cost V 4 bases and J 8 bases; bases outside gene matches: 6. The CDR3 sequence is 14 residues long. The CDR3 DNA reads TGCGCCAGCAGCCCGACAGGGGGAGTAGAAAAACTGTTTTTT. Amino acids: CASSPTGGVEKLFF. Full variable domain (missing parts from reference TRBV5-1 and TRBJ1-4): KAGVTQTPRYLIKTRGQQVTLSCSPISGHRSVSWYQQTPGQGLQFLFEYFSETQRNKGNFPGRFSGRQFSNSRSEMNVSTLELGDSALYLCASSPTGGVEKLFFGSGTQLSVL.

The rearrangement joins TRBV6-5 to TRBJ2-1; no firm D call. V was pared by 0 bases and J by 2 bases, with 11 bases between. The CDR3 loop spans 16 amino acids. Per the germline V gene, CDR1 is MNHEY and CDR2 is SVGAGI. In nucleotides, the CDR3 is TGTGCCAGCAGTTACTCGGCTCCTGTTACCTACAATGAGCAGTTCTTC. It encodes CASSYSAPVTYNEQFF.

This chain connects TRBV27 to TRBJ2-7, with a possible D match to TRBD1 (5 bases). Germline V gene sequence: CDR1 MNHEY, CDR2 SMNVEV (reference sequence). Trimming cost V 4 bases and J 0 bases, with 16 bases left between them. The CDR3 extends over 16 amino acids. The CDR3 sequence: CASSSLRQGPSYEQYF. The CDR3 bases are TGTGCCAGCAGTTCACTCAGGCAGGGTCCCTCCTACGAGCAGTACTTC.

The chain uses TRBV21-1 and TRBJ2-3; TRBD2, as called in the table, went unchecked against the DNA. TRBV21-1 is termed a pseudogene. The CDR3 contains 17 residues. Here the CDR3 reads CASSKTGLAGCTDTQYF. CDR3 in DNA: TGTGCCAGCAGCAAGACGGGACTAGCGGGATGTACAGATACGCAGTATTTT.

In its sample, this clone was seen once. CDR3 region: CASSLASTSGPYEQYF. Written as DNA, the CDR3 is TGTGCCAGCAGCTTGGCCTCGACTAGCGGTCCCTACGAGCAGTACTTC. The chain combines TRBV5-8 with TRBJ2-7; 9 bases line up with TRBD2. There are 16 residues in the CDR3. Germline CDR1 and CDR2: SGHTS and YDEGEE. The J segment lost 2 bases and the V segment lost 0 bases, leaving 6 bases of the junction unmatched.

A word on this clone: The sample holds other DNA sequences that translate to the same CDR3. The J gene is TRBJ1-1, the V gene TRBV5-1; maybe TRBD1 (5 bases). This CDR3 has 14 amino acids. The V gene's germline CDR1 is SGHRS and CDR2 YFSETQ. V shed 4 bases and J shed 1 base, with 11 bases lying between them. The CDR3 spells CASSLGTGNTEAFF. As DNA, the CDR3 is TGCGCCAGCAGCCTAGGGACTGGGAACACTGAAGCTTTCTTT. Together with reference TRBV5-1 and TRBJ1-1, the CDR3 gives the full variable domain: KAGVTQTPRYLIKTRGQQVTLSCSPISGHRSVSWYQQTPGQGLQFLFEYFSETQRNKGNFPGRFSGRQFSNSRSEMNVSTLELGDSALYLCASSLGTGNTEAFFGQGTRLTVV.

The chain uses TRBV19 and TRBJ2-5; unclear D gene. CDR1 is LNHDA and CDR2 is SQIVND in the germline V gene (reference sequence). The CDR3 is 14 amino acids. V was clipped by 3 bases and J by 4 bases, with 12 bases between them. In DNA, the CDR3 is TGTGCCAGTAGTATGGGCCCAGAGGCAGAGACCCAGTACTTC. Its protein is CASSMGPEAETQYF.